This record concerns one T cell receptor (beta chain) sequence. Its specificity is not known. This specimen belongs to a study of molecular identifiers for immune sequencing clone quantification. The study, taken as a whole, reports: Barcode collisions between identical TCR molecules could shrink estimates of highly expanded clone sizes.

The naive CD8 libraries originated from between roughly 19,000 and 1,100,000 sorted cells and drew on 10%, 30% or 50% RNA. Deletions cut 2 bases from V and 0 bases from J, with 13 bases between. The CDR3 spans 17 residues. Germline V gene sequence: CDR1 MNHNY, CDR2 SVGAGI (reference sequence). With listed TCR primers and previously described methods, bulk TCR libraries were prepared. TCRdb fed the PCR reads into MiXCR, producing one record per CDR3 protein. The profile covers about half a million distinct CDR3 sequences, with about 25% appearing a single time and about 0.75% taken by the ten largest.

The chain carries TRBV6-6 and TRBJ2-2; no reliable D call. This TCR was sampled from a human donor in good health. Some libraries in this study had Jurkat cell RNA spiked in. The specimen was naive CD8+ T cells from blood, with Jurkat cell RNA spiked in. Subset meaning: FACS-sorted CD8+CD4-CCR7+CD45RA+ naive T cells. CDR3 loop: CASSYPSVGPNTGELFF. The CDR3 coding sequence is TGTGCCAGCAGTTACCCCTCGGTAGGACCGAACACCGGGGAGCTGTTTTTT.